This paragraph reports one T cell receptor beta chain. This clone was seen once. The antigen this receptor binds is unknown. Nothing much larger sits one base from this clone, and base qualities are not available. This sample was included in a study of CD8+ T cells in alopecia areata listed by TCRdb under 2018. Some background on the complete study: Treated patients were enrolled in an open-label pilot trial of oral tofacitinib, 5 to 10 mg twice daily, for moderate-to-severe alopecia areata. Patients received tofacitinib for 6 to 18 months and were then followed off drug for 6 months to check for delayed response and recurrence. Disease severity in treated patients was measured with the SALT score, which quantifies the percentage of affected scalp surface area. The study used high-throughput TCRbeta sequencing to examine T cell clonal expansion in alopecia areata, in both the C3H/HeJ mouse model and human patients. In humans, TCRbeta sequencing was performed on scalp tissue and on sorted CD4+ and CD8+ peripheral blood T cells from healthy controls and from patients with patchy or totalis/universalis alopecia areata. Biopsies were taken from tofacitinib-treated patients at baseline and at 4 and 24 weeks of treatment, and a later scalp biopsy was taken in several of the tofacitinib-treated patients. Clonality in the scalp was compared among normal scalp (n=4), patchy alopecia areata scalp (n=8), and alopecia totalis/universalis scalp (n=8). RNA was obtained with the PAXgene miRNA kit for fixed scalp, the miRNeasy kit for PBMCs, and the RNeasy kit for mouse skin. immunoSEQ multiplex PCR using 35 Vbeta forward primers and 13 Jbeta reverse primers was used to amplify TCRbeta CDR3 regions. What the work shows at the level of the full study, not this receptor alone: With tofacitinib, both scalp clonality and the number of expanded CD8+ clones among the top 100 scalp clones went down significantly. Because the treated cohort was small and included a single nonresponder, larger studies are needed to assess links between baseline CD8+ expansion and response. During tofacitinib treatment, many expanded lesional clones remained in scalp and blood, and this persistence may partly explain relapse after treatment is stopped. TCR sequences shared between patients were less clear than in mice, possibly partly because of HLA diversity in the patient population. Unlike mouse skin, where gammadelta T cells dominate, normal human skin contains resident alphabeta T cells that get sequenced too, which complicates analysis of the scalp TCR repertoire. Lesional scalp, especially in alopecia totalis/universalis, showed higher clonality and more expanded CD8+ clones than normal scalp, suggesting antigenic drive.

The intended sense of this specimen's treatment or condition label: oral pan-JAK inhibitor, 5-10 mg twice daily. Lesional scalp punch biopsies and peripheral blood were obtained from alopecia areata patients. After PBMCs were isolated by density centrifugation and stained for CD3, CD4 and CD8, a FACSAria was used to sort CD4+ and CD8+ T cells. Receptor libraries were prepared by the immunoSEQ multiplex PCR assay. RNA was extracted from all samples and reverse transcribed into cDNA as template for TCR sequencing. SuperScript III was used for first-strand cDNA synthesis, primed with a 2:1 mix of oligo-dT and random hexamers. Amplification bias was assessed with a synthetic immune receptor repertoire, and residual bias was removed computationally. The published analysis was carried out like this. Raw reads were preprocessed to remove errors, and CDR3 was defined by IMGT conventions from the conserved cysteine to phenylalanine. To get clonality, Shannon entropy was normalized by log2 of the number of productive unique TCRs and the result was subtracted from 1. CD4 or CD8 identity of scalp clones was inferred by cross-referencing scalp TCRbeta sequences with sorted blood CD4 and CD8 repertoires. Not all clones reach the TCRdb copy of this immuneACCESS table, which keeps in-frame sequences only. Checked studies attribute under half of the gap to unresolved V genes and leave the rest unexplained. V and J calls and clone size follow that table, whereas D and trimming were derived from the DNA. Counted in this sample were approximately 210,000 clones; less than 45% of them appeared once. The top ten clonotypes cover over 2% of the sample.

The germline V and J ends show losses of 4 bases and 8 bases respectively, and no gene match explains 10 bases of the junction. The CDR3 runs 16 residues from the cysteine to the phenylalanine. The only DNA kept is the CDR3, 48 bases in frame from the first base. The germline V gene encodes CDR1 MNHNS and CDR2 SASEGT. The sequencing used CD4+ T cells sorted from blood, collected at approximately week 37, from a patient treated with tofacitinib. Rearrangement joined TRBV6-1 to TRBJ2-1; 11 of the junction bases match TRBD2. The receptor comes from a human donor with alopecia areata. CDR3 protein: CASSGGASGRPHEQFF. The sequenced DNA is TGTGCCAGCAGTGGGGGGGCTAGCGGGAGGCCCCATGAGCAGTTCTTC.